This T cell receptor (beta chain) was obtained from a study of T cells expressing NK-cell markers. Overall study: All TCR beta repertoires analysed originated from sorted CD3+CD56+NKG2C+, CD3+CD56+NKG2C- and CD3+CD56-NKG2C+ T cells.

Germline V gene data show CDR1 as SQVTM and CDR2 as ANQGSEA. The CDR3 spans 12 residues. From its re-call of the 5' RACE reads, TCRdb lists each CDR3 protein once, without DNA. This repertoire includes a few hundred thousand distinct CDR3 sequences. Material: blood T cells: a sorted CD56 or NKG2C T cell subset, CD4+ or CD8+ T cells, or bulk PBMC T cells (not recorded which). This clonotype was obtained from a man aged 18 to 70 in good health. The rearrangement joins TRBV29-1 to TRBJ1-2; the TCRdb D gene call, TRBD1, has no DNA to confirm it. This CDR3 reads CSVEMTGVGYTF.